The rows below give T cell receptor beta chains drawn from one sample of a study of neurological immune-mediated disorders. One entry per CDR3 protein, called by TCRdb with MiXCR from the 5' RACE reads. This table has approximately 68,000 distinct CDR3 sequences, roughly 4.9% appearing once. Material for sequencing was PBMCs. The receptors derive from a woman aged 70-85 years with multiple sclerosis. CDR3s include the opening cysteine and the closing phenylalanine or tryptophan. The D gene is left open where the match is weak. Clone size is shown for a subset of rows, as once, few, many or a class of expanded clone.

>TRBJ2-6|TRBV3-1|many|TRBD1
TGTGCCAGCAGATGGACAGGGCGAAAAGGGGCCAACGTCCTGACTTTC
CASRWTGRKGANVLTF
>TRBJ2-2|TRBV5-1|many|.
TGCGCCAGCAGCTTGGTTTTGGACACCGGGGAGCTGTTTTTT
CASSLVLDTGELFF
>TRBJ1-2|TRBV7-2|many|.
TGTGCCAGCAGCTTAGGTGTGGCGTCCTACACCTTC
CASSLGVASYTF
>TRBJ2-7|TRBV7-9|few|TRBD1
TGTGCCAGCAGCCCAACCGCCGGGACAGCCTCCTACGAGCAGTACTTC
CASSPTAGTASYEQYF
>TRBJ2-3|TRBV5-1|many|.
TGCGCCAGCAGCTCCACCCCCCGGGGGGATACGCAGTATTTT
CASSSTPRGDTQYF
>TRBJ1-3|TRBV7-2|many|.
TGTGCCAGCAGCTTAGGGGGGGCCTACTCTGGAAACACCATATATTTT
CASSLGGAYSGNTIYF
>TRBJ2-2|TRBV5-5|many|TRBD1
TGTGCCAGCAGCTTGGTGACAGGGAAGGCCGGGGAGCTGTTTTTT
CASSLVTGKAGELFF
>TRBJ2-1|TRBV7-2|few|TRBD2
TGTGCCAGCAGGCCTAGGGCGGGAGGAACTTACAATGAGCAGTTCTTC
CASRPRAGGTYNEQFF
>TRBJ2-1|TRBV7-2|.|TRBD1
TGTGCCAGCAGCGCCGGGACAGGGAATCACAATGAGCAGTTCTTC
CASSAGTGNHNEQFF
>TRBJ2-1|TRBV6-2/TRBV6-3|many|TRBD2
TGTGCCAGCAGTCCACTGGGGACTAGGGACTACAATGAGCAGTTCTTC
CASSPLGTRDYNEQFF
>TRBJ2-2|TRBV7-9|.|.
TGTGCATCTCACCGACAGAACACCGGGGAGCTGTTTTTT
CASHRQNTGELFF
>TRBJ2-1|TRBV20-1|many|.
TGCAGTGCTAGAGGCCGGACTGGTTTTGAGCAGTTCTTC
CSARGRTGFEQFF
>TRBJ2-1|TRBV9|many|.
TGTGCCAGCAGCGTAATCGGGAAGGTTGGTGGTAATGAGCAGTTCTTC
CASSVIGKVGGNEQFF
>TRBJ2-1|TRBV12-3/TRBV12-4|many|TRBD1
TGTGCCAGCAGCCTGGGACAGGGCCGCCACAATGAGCAGTTCTTC
CASSLGQGRHNEQFF
>TRBJ1-2|TRBV29-1|.|TRBD1
TGCAGCACGGGGACAGGGGGCAGCTATGGCTACACCTTC
CSTGTGGSYGYTF
>TRBJ1-1|TRBV12-3/TRBV12-4|many|TRBD1
TGTGCCAGCAGTTCACAGGGGATGAACACTGAAGCTTTCTTT
CASSSQGMNTEAFF
>TRBJ2-7|TRBV20-1|many|TRBD2
TGCAGTGCTAGAGCGACTAGCGGAGCTTACGAGCAGTACTTC
CSARATSGAYEQYF
>TRBJ2-5|TRBV29-1|many|TRBD2
TGCAGCCCCGGCAGGTCGGGGCACGAGAGGGAGGGAGGGAGTCCTCAAGAGACCCAGTACTTC
CSPGRSGHEREGGSPQETQYF
>TRBJ1-1|TRBV6-5|many|.
TGTGCCAGCAGTTACTCAAGACACCTTACAGTGAACACTGAAGCTTTCTTT
CASSYSRHLTVNTEAFF
>TRBJ1-2|TRBV30|many|TRBD1
TGTGCCTGGAGTGTTGGAGGGGGCAGCTATGGCTACACCTTC
CAWSVGGGSYGYTF
>TRBJ1-1|TRBV3-1|many|.
TGTGCCAGCAGACCCAACTCCGGGAACACTGAAGCTTTCTTT
CASRPNSGNTEAFF
>TRBJ2-7|TRBV7-2|many|.
TGTGCCAGCAGCTTAGTAGGCTACGAGCAGTACTTC
CASSLVGYEQYF
>TRBJ2-1|TRBV7-2|few|.
TGTGCCAGCAGCTTAGCGATGGGGGTTAATGAGCAGTTCTTC
CASSLAMGVNEQFF
>TRBJ2-5|TRBV7-8|few|.
TGTGCCAGCCGCAAAGTGGGGACCCAAGAGACCCAGTACTTC
CASRKVGTQETQYF
>TRBJ2-7|TRBV10-1|many|TRBD2
TGCGCCAGCAGCGCCGGGACTAGCGGAGGGGAGCAGTACTTC
CASSAGTSGGEQYF
>TRBJ2-7|TRBV28|many|.
TGTGCCAGCAGTTTGAGGTACGAGCAGTACTTC
CASSLRYEQYF
>TRBJ2-1|TRBV6-5|many|TRBD2
TGTGCCAGCAGTGCAGCGGGAGTCGTAAGTAACAATGAGCAGTTCTTC
CASSAAGVVSNNEQFF
>TRBJ1-3|TRBV15|many|.
TGTGCCACCAGCAGAGATGGTGGATCAGGAAACACCATATATTTT
CATSRDGGSGNTIYF
>TRBJ2-7|TRBV27|many|.
TGTGCCAGCAGTTTACAGGGGACCTACGAGCAGTACTTC
CASSLQGTYEQYF
>TRBJ1-6|TRBV5-1|many|TRBD1
TGCGCCAGCTTTCGGGACAGAAATTCACCCCTCCACTTT
CASFRDRNSPLHF
>TRBJ2-7|TRBV27|.|TRBD1
TGTGCCAGCAAACTACAGGGGTATATCGACGAGCAGTACTTC
CASKLQGYIDEQYF
>TRBJ2-1|TRBV9|many|.
TGTGCCAGCAGCCCCTCTGAGAATGAGCAGTTCTTC
CASSPSENEQFF
>TRBJ2-7|TRBV5-1|many|TRBD1
TGCGCCAGCAGCACGACAGGGCGCGAGCAGTACTTC
CASSTTGREQYF
>TRBJ2-3|TRBV5-1|.|.
TGCGCCAGCAGCTTGAGTGTATGGGGTAGCACAGATACGCAGTATTTT
CASSLSVWGSTDTQYF
>TRBJ1-1|TRBV29-1|many|.
TGCAGCGTCCTACGGGACACTGAAGCTTTCTTT
CSVLRDTEAFF
>TRBJ2-4|TRBV7-2|few|.
TGTGCCAGCAGCTCAGAAGGGGGGCGAGCCAAAAACATTCAGTACTTC
CASSSEGGRAKNIQYF
>TRBJ2-5|TRBV14|many|.
TGTGCCAGCAGCCAAGTCCTAGTGACACAAGAGACCCAGTACTTC
CASSQVLVTQETQYF
>TRBJ1-5|TRBV5-1|many|TRBD1
TGCGCCAGCGTCGGGACAGTGAATCAGCCCCAGCATTTT
CASVGTVNQPQHF
>TRBJ2-2|TRBV20-1|many|.
TGCAGTGCTAGTCGTCGGGAGTCACACACCGGGGAGCTGTTTTTT
CSASRRESHTGELFF
>TRBJ2-1|TRBV5-1|few|TRBD2
TGCGCCAGCAGCCCCAATAGCGGGAGAGGAGATGAGCAGTTCTTC
CASSPNSGRGDEQFF
>TRBJ1-6|TRBV5-1|.|.
TGCGCCAGCTTCATGGACTCTGGTTCACCCCTCCACTTT
CASFMDSGSPLHF
>TRBJ1-1|TRBV2|many|.
TGTGCCAGCAGTAAGCTAGGGGGTAACACTGAAGCTTTCTTT
CASSKLGGNTEAFF
>TRBJ1-2|TRBV12-3/TRBV12-4|many|.
TGTGCCAGCAGTTTAGCGGGTCTTACTAATGCCTATGGCTACACCTTC
CASSLAGLTNAYGYTF
>TRBJ2-1|TRBV10-3|.|TRBD2
TGTGCCATCAGTCTAGCGGAGAATGAGCAGTTCTTC
CAISLAENEQFF
>TRBJ2-3|TRBV11-2|many|TRBD2
TGTGCCAGCAGCTTGGCGGGAGGAGGTAGCACAGATACGCAGTATTTT
CASSLAGGGSTDTQYF
>TRBJ2-1|TRBV10-3|many|.
TGTGCCATCTGGGCGGGACAGTCCTACAATGAGCAGTTCTTC
CAIWAGQSYNEQFF
>TRBJ2-3|TRBV7-6|many|.
TGTGCCAGCAGCTTAGTCGGGGGTCAGTCCACGCAGTATTTT
CASSLVGGQSTQYF
>TRBJ1-2|TRBV29-1|many|TRBD1
TGCAGCGTTGACCTTACAGGGGGAGACTATGGCTACACCTTC
CSVDLTGGDYGYTF